The rows below give T cell receptor beta chains drawn from one sample of a study of cytomegalovirus exposure and HLA in healthy donors. Repertoires were generated with immunoSEQ multiplex PCR, while TCRdb's copy carries only in-frame clones and drops some. The sample has fewer than 350,000 clones, 80% to 90% seen once. The specimen was PBMCs. The receptor set was obtained from a woman in her late teens or twenties in good health and CMV-seronegative. The CDR3 runs from the conserved cysteine through the conserved F or W. D genes are given only for firm matches. Clone size is given for some rows only: seen once, a few or many times, or a class if the clone is expanded.

>TRBD2|TRBV9|TRBJ2-1|.
CASSGTSGGAVNEQFF
TGTGCCAGCAGCGGGACTAGCGGGGGGGCAGTAAATGAGCAGTTCTTC
>.|TRBV7-6|TRBJ1-3|once
CASSFQAGPGNTIYF
TGTGCCAGCAGCTTCCAGGCAGGGCCTGGAAACACCATATATTTT
>TRBD2|TRBV7-9|TRBJ2-3|once
CASSLVGGGVADTQYF
TGTGCCAGCAGCTTAGTTGGCGGGGGAGTGGCAGATACGCAGTATTTT
>.|TRBV10-3|TRBJ1-5|few
CAITGTPEEPQHF
TGTGCCATCACCGGGACACCGGAGGAACCCCAGCATTTT
>.|TRBV5-1|TRBJ1-2|.
CASSLDPFNYGYTF
TGCGCCAGCAGCTTGGATCCGTTTAACTATGGCTACACCTTC
>TRBD1|TRBV6-5|TRBJ1-2|.
CASSFWTGGGYTF
TGTGCCAGCTCTTTTTGGACAGGGGGAGGCTACACCTTC
>.|TRBV7-9|TRBJ1-1|.
CASSYTGNTEAFF
TGTGCCAGCAGCTATACAGGGAACACTGAAGCTTTCTTT
>.|TRBV10-1|TRBJ2-3|.
CASSATGSTDTQYF
TGCGCCAGCAGTGCCACAGGGAGCACAGATACGCAGTATTTT
>.|TRBV18|TRBJ2-5|.
CASSKREETQYF
TGTGCCAGCTCGAAACGGGAAGAGACCCAGTACTTC
>TRBD1|TRBV28|TRBJ2-3|.
CASSSQGAGTDTQYF
TGTGCCAGCAGTTCACAGGGGGCAGGGACAGATACGCAGTATTTT
>TRBD2|TRBV6-1|TRBJ2-4|.
CASSDGLAEVLAKNIQYF
TGTGCCAGCAGTGACGGACTAGCAGAAGTACTAGCCAAAAACATTCAGTACTTC
>.|TRBV6-5|TRBJ2-1|.
CASSYSAGGEQFF
TGTGCCAGCAGTTACTCGGCCGGGGGTGAGCAGTTCTTC
>TRBD1|TRBV6-5|TRBJ2-5|.
CASSYSRDRGLRYF
TGTGCCAGCAGTTATTCCCGGGACAGGGGGCTTAGGTACTTC
>TRBD2|TRBV5-1|TRBJ2-1|once
CASSSTSGGNEQFF
TGCGCCAGCAGCTCGACTAGCGGGGGCAATGAGCAGTTCTTC
>TRBD1|TRBV15|TRBJ2-7|.
CATSRGRGQGYEQYF
TGTGCCACCAGCAGAGGTAGGGGACAGGGGTACGAGCAGTACTTC
>.|TRBV27|TRBJ1-5|.
CASSLGAGGNQPQHF
TGTGCCAGCAGTTTGGGGGCGGGTGGCAATCAGCCCCAGCATTTT
>TRBD2|TRBV7-3|TRBJ2-7|.
CASSPGGASYEQYF
TGTGCCAGCAGCCCGGGGGGGGCCTCCTACGAGCAGTACTTC
>.|TRBV27|TRBJ2-3|.
CASSSRPGTHSTDTQYF
TGTGCCAGCAGTTCTAGACCCGGGACACACAGCACAGATACGCAGTATTTT
>TRBD1|TRBV11-2|TRBJ1-1|few
CASSLGDRAGNTEAFF
TGTGCCAGCAGCTTAGGGGACAGGGCAGGGAACACTGAAGCTTTCTTT
>.|TRBV9|TRBJ1-2|.
CASSVVQDYGYTF
TGTGCCAGCAGCGTAGTACAGGATTATGGCTACACCTTC
>.|TRBV14|TRBJ1-2|.
CASSQEQIGLYGYTF
TGTGCCAGCAGCCAAGAGCAGATCGGACTATATGGCTACACCTTC
>TRBD1|TRBV19|TRBJ1-6|.
CASSFDRVSYNSPLHF
TGTGCCAGTAGTTTCGACAGGGTCTCCTACAATTCACCCCTCCACTTT
>.|TRBV2|TRBJ2-2|.
CASSRQNTGELFF
TGTGCCAGCAGCAGACAAAACACCGGGGAGCTGTTTTTT
>TRBD1|TRBV18|TRBJ1-2|.
CASSPRDRDLDGYTF
TGTGCCAGCTCACCACGGGACAGGGATTTGGATGGCTACACCTTC
>TRBD2|TRBV7-6|TRBJ2-1|.
CASSPRPGGRGYNEQFF
TGTGCCAGCAGCCCCCGTCCGGGGGGACGGGGATACAATGAGCAGTTCTTC
>.|TRBV2|TRBJ1-3|.
CASSGQGVQGGNTVYF
TGTGCCAGCAGTGGCCAAGGGGTCCAGGGCGGAAACACCGTATATTTT
>.|TRBV5-8|TRBJ1-2|.
CASSIGGASHGYTF
TGTGCCAGCAGCATCGGGGGGGCTAGCCATGGCTACACCTTC
>TRBD1|TRBV5-6|TRBJ1-6|.
CASSSLGWTGENSPLHF
TGTGCCAGCAGCTCCCTGGGCTGGACAGGGGAGAATTCACCCCTCCACTTT
>.|TRBV6-6|TRBJ1-5|.
CASIQIMNQPQHF
TGTGCCAGTATACAGATAATGAATCAGCCCCAGCATTTT
>TRBD2|TRBV7-9|TRBJ2-5|.
CASSLLAGGPETQYF
TGTGCCAGCAGCTTACTAGCGGGGGGGCCGGAGACCCAGTACTTC
>TRBD1|TRBV2|TRBJ1-1|.
CASRGQVNTEAFF
TGTGCCAGCAGGGGACAGGTGAACACTGAAGCTTTCTTT
>.|TRBV5-1|TRBJ2-3|.
CASSSLQGSGTDTQYF
TGCGCCAGCAGCTCGTTACAGGGTAGTGGGACAGATACGCAGTATTTT
>TRBD1|TRBV6-5|TRBJ1-2|.
CASSGDSLNYGYTF
TGTGCCAGCAGTGGGGACAGTTTGAACTATGGCTACACCTTC
>.|TRBV5-4|TRBJ1-2|.
CASSLQADYYTF
TGTGCCAGCAGTTTACAGGCAGATTACTACACCTTC
>.|TRBV7-2|TRBJ2-7|few
CASSSGPALNYEQYF
TGTGCCAGCAGCTCAGGTCCAGCCCTAAACTACGAGCAGTACTTC
>.|TRBV27|TRBJ2-1|.
CASSAKPRNEQFF
TGTGCCAGCAGTGCTAAACCGAGAAATGAGCAGTTCTTC
>TRBD1|TRBV19|TRBJ2-7|.
CASGPVRTGETRNYEQYF
TGTGCCAGTGGTCCGGTAAGGACAGGGGAGACGCGCAACTACGAGCAGTACTTC
>.|TRBV5-6|TRBJ2-7|.
CASSSSGLPLIYEQYF
TGTGCCAGCAGCTCCTCGGGACTTCCGTTAATCTACGAGCAGTACTTC
>TRBD2|TRBV29-1|TRBJ2-1|.
CSGRLGLARNEQFF
TGCAGCGGCCGTTTGGGACTAGCGCGCAATGAGCAGTTCTTC
>.|TRBV4-1|TRBJ1-2|.
CASSMGGTNYGYTF
TGCGCCAGCAGTATGGGCGGGACTAACTATGGCTACACCTTC
>TRBD1|TRBV4-1|TRBJ1-2|.
CASSPGPGGPNYGYTF
TGCGCCAGCAGCCCCGGGCCAGGGGGCCCCAACTATGGCTACACCTTC
>TRBD2|TRBV19|TRBJ2-7|.
CASSIGGTTLGHYEQYF
TGTGCCAGTAGTATAGGAGGGACTACCCTCGGGCACTACGAGCAGTACTTC
>.|TRBV27|TRBJ1-5|.
CASRKLYSSNQPQHF
TGTGCCAGCAGGAAGCTTTACAGTAGCAATCAGCCCCAGCATTTT
>.|TRBV23-1|TRBJ2-3|.
CASSQGYTGSTDTQYF
TGCGCCAGCAGTCAAGGGTACACAGGGAGCACAGATACGCAGTATTTT
>.|TRBV11-3|TRBJ2-2|.
CASSARLGTGELFF
TGTGCCAGCAGCGCGAGACTCGGCACCGGGGAGCTGTTTTTT
>.|TRBV18|TRBJ2-1|.
CASSPRDWEDEQFF
TGTGCCAGCTCACCGAGGGATTGGGAGGATGAGCAGTTCTTC
>TRBD1|TRBV12-5|TRBJ1-1|.
CASALGGPEAFF
TGTGCTAGTGCTTTAGGGGGCCCTGAAGCTTTCTTT
>.|TRBV5-4|TRBJ1-5|.
CASSQGRGGNQPQHF
TGTGCCAGCAGCCAGGGGAGAGGGGGCAATCAGCCCCAGCATTTT
>TRBD2|TRBV13|TRBJ2-1|.
CASSPEGLAGGPGYNEQFF
TGTGCCAGCAGCCCGGAAGGACTAGCGGGGGGGCCCGGTTACAATGAGCAGTTCTTC
>.|TRBV19|TRBJ1-5|few
CASRRVAGNQPQHF
TGTGCCAGTCGGAGGGTCGCTGGCAATCAGCCCCAGCATTTT
>TRBD1|TRBV27|TRBJ1-5|.
CASSLSDREYQPQHF
TGTGCCAGCAGTCTATCTGACAGGGAGTACCAGCCCCAGCATTTT
>TRBD1|TRBV4-2|TRBJ2-7|.
CASSQLQGNEQYF
TGTGCCAGCAGCCAATTACAGGGGAACGAGCAGTACTTC
>TRBD2|TRBV6-7|TRBJ2-3|.
CASSYDVPGLAGANATDTQYF
TGTGCCAGCAGTTACGACGTTCCGGGACTAGCGGGGGCCAACGCCACAGATACGCAGTATTTT
>TRBD1|TRBV5-1|TRBJ1-2|.
CASSQDRDFYGYTF
TGCGCCAGCAGTCAGGACAGGGATTTCTATGGCTACACCTTC